This is a list of T cell receptor beta chains from one sample in a study of response to subunit inactivated influenza vaccine. One entry per CDR3 protein results from TCRdb running MiXCR on the RT-PCR reads. Counted here are about 190,000 distinct CDR3 sequences, about an eighth occurring once; the ten biggest clones make up about a quarter. This material consisted of CD8+ T cells sorted from PBMCs, taken 5 days after vaccination. Source of these receptors: a man aged 50 to 59 who received an inactivated influenza vaccine. Each CDR3 is given with its conserved first and last residue. The order of the fields is D gene, V gene, J gene, clone size, CDR3 DNA, CDR3 protein. The D gene is left open where the match is weak. Clone size is not always given. Where it is, it says once, few, many or a class for expanded clones.

>NA|TRBV7-9|TRBJ2-7|few
TGTGCCAGCAGCTTGGCGGGATCCGACCCCCCCGAGCAGTACTTC
CASSLAGSDPPEQYF
>NA|TRBV4-3|TRBJ2-7|NA
TGCGCCAGCAGCCAAGAGGCGGGAACCTACGAGCAGTACTTC
CASSQEAGTYEQYF
>NA|TRBV28|TRBJ2-5|NA
TGTGCCAGCAGTTTGGTGCAGGGGTTGCAAGAGACCCAGTACTTC
CASSLVQGLQETQYF
>NA|TRBV10-3|TRBJ2-5|NA
TGTGCCATCAGTGCCCGGGTCCAAGAGACCCAGTACTTC
CAISARVQETQYF
>NA|TRBV20-1|TRBJ1-2|once
TGCACCTCGGGGAGCCAGGCGAGTTATGGCTACACCTTC
CTSGSQASYGYTF
>TRBD2|TRBV28|TRBJ2-7|NA
TGTGCCAGCAAACTAGCGCGTAACTCCTACGAGCAGTACTTC
CASKLARNSYEQYF
>TRBD2|TRBV7-2|TRBJ2-1|few
TGTGCCAGCAGCAGGACTAGCGGGGGGGCCTACTTCGGTGAGCAGTTCTTC
CASSRTSGGAYFGEQFF
>TRBD1|TRBV7-9|TRBJ1-2|few
TGTGCCAGCAGCATCGGGACAGGTAGCCGGGATGGCTACACCTTC
CASSIGTGSRDGYTF
>NA|TRBV20-1|TRBJ1-6|NA
TGCAGTGCCGAGGGAATCGATTCACCCCTCCACTTT
CSAEGIDSPLHF
>TRBD2|TRBV27|TRBJ2-3|NA
TGTGCCAGCAGTTGGCTAGCGGGAGGTTCCGGGACAGATACGCAGTATTTT
CASSWLAGGSGTDTQYF
>NA|TRBV21-1|TRBJ2-1|few
TGTGCCAGCAGCAACCACGGAAAGTACAATGAGCAGTTCTTC
CASSNHGKYNEQFF
>NA|TRBV12-3/TRBV12-4|TRBJ2-5|few
TGTGCCAGCAGTTTAGCAGGGGCTCACCGCCAAGAGACCCAGTACTTC
CASSLAGAHRQETQYF
>TRBD2|TRBV2|TRBJ2-7|few
TGTGCCAGCAGTGAGACCGGGACTAGCGGGACCTCCTACGAGCAGTACTTC
CASSETGTSGTSYEQYF
>NA|TRBV6-2/TRBV6-3|TRBJ1-1|NA
TGTGCCAGCAGCAAAACAGGGTTTACTGAAGCTTTCTTT
CASSKTGFTEAFF
>NA|TRBV6-5|TRBJ2-7|NA
TGTGCCAGCAGTTCTGATATCTACGAGCAGTACTTC
CASSSDIYEQYF
>NA|TRBV7-2|TRBJ2-3|many
TGTGCCAGCAGTATAGGGGCCTTGGGCACAGATACGCAGTATTTT
CASSIGALGTDTQYF
>NA|TRBV20-1|TRBJ2-1|NA
TGCAGTGCTAGAGATACATTGGCTTCCTACAATGAGCAGTTCTTC
CSARDTLASYNEQFF
>TRBD1|TRBV5-1|TRBJ2-7|NA
TGCGCCAGCAGCCCCGGACAGGAGTACGAGCAGTACTTC
CASSPGQEYEQYF
>NA|TRBV20-1|TRBJ2-7|NA
TGCAGTGGTAGACCTCAGACAGTCGTTAATTACGAGCAGTACTTC
CSGRPQTVVNYEQYF
>NA|TRBV11-2|TRBJ2-2|many
TGTGCCAGCAGCCTCGAGGGGGGCGATACCGGGGAGCTGTTTTTT
CASSLEGGDTGELFF
>NA|TRBV24-1|TRBJ2-3|NA
TGTGCCACCAGTCCCAGAAGCACAGATACGCAGTATTTT
CATSPRSTDTQYF
>NA|TRBV19|TRBJ2-2|NA
TGTGCCAGTAGTATTCACAGGGGAGGCACCGGGGAGCTGTTTTTT
CASSIHRGGTGELFF
>NA|TRBV4-1|TRBJ1-1|NA
TGCGCCAGCAGCCAAGGACTGATGAACACTGAAGCTTTCTTT
CASSQGLMNTEAFF
>TRBD2|TRBV29-1|TRBJ2-7|many
TGCAGCGTTGGCTTTGGTAGCGGGTTCTACGAGCAGTACTTC
CSVGFGSGFYEQYF
>NA|TRBV15|TRBJ2-7|NA
TGTGCCACCAGCAGAGACCTTCGGGTTAGTCGTTTCTACGAGCAGTACTTC
CATSRDLRVSRFYEQYF
>NA|TRBV15|TRBJ2-5|NA
TGTGCCACCAGCAGAGTCACCATGGGGACCCAGTACTTC
CATSRVTMGTQYF
>TRBD1|TRBV7-9|TRBJ1-2|few
TGTGCCAGCAGCATACCACGATCCGGGACAGAGTATGGCTACACCTTC
CASSIPRSGTEYGYTF
>NA|TRBV6-2/TRBV6-3|TRBJ2-1|NA
TGTGCCAGCCAGTTCACTAAAGTTGGGATGACCTACAATGAGCAGTTCTTC
CASQFTKVGMTYNEQFF
>TRBD1|TRBV28|TRBJ1-5|few
TGTGCCAGCAGTTTTAGGGACAGGGGGACAAGCAATCAGCCCCAGCATTTT
CASSFRDRGTSNQPQHF
>NA|TRBV6-2/TRBV6-3|TRBJ2-1|NA
TGTGCCAGCAGTTACTCGATTATATATGAGCAGTTCTTC
CASSYSIIYEQFF
>NA|TRBV7-6|TRBJ2-2|NA
TGTGCCAGCAGCTATGGGGTCGAGGCCGGGGAGCTGTTTTTT
CASSYGVEAGELFF
>NA|TRBV7-9|TRBJ1-6|NA
TGTGCCAGCAGCTCTAGCTCCTATAATTCACCCCTCCACTTT
CASSSSSYNSPLHF
>TRBD1|TRBV15|TRBJ2-5|few
TGTGCCACCAGCAGACTGACAGGGGAGGAGACCCAGTACTTC
CATSRLTGEETQYF
>NA|TRBV7-2|TRBJ2-3|few
TGTGCCAGCAGCGTGCCGGGACGCCTGCATACGCAGTATTTT
CASSVPGRLHTQYF
>NA|TRBV27|TRBJ2-1|many
TGTGCCAGCAGTTTAACACCTTACAATGAGCAGTTCTTC
CASSLTPYNEQFF